The rows below give T cell receptor beta chains drawn from one sample of a study of shared clonotypes between healthy human individuals. Libraries were prepared by immunoSEQ multiplex PCR; TCRdb keeps only in-frame clonotypes and omits some of them. The sample holds a few hundred thousand clones, around 95% seen once. Material for sequencing was naive CD8+ T cells sorted from blood. Receptor source: a woman in her thirties in good health. Both conserved end residues are part of each CDR3. A D gene is named only where the DNA matches it firmly. The listing skips clone size in some rows; elsewhere it reads once, few, many or a size class.

V gene,clone size,D gene,J gene,CDR3 DNA,CDR3 protein
TRBV6-1,NA,TRBD1,TRBJ2-7,TGTGCCAGCAGTCCCGGGACAGGAAGCTACGAGCAGTACTTC,CASSPGTGSYEQYF
TRBV7-2,NA,TRBD1,TRBJ1-1,TGTGCCAGCAGCTTATCGGGACAGGGTAACACTGAAGCTTTCTTT,CASSLSGQGNTEAFF
TRBV4-1,NA,TRBD2,TRBJ2-2,TGCGCCAGCAGCCACGGCGGGAGCCCCGGGGAGCTGTTTTTT,CASSHGGSPGELFF
TRBV9,NA,TRBD1,TRBJ1-1,TGTGCCAGCAGCGATAGTCAGGGGGCCCCCGGGAACACTGAAGCTTTCTTT,CASSDSQGAPGNTEAFF
TRBV19,once,TRBD2,TRBJ2-2,TGTGCCAGTACCGCCCCCCTAGCGGACTTCACCGGGGAGCTGTTTTTT,CASTAPLADFTGELFF
TRBV5-1,NA,NA,TRBJ2-7,TGCGCCAGCAGCCTCGAACAGGGACCCTACGAGCAGTACTTC,CASSLEQGPYEQYF
TRBV7-2,NA,NA,TRBJ2-7,TGTGCCAGCAGCCTGCCATGGCGGGATAGAAACGAGCAGTACTTC,CASSLPWRDRNEQYF
TRBV4-1,NA,NA,TRBJ2-3,TGCGCCAGCAGCCCGAGTCCTTCTAGCACAGATACGCAGTATTTT,CASSPSPSSTDTQYF
TRBV7-9,NA,TRBD2,TRBJ2-7,TGTGCCAGCAGCTTATTTGGGGCGAGTAGCGGGACCTCCTACGAGCAGTACTTC,CASSLFGASSGTSYEQYF
TRBV27,NA,TRBD2,TRBJ2-7,TGTGCCAGCAGCCAAACTAGCGACCGCTCCTACGAGCAGTACTTC,CASSQTSDRSYEQYF
TRBV4-1,NA,NA,TRBJ2-2,TGCGCCAGCAGCCATAGGACAGCCAACACCGGGGAGCTGTTTTTT,CASSHRTANTGELFF
TRBV27,NA,NA,TRBJ2-1,TGTGCCAGCAGTTTCCTGCTGACTAGTAATGAGCAGTTCTTC,CASSFLLTSNEQFF
TRBV15,NA,TRBD2,TRBJ2-3,TGTGCCACCAGCGAACCTAGCGGACCTAGCACAGATACGCAGTATTTT,CATSEPSGPSTDTQYF
TRBV27,NA,NA,TRBJ1-2,TGTGCCAGCAGAGTAGGGTTTGGCTATGGCTACACCTTC,CASRVGFGYGYTF
TRBV30,NA,NA,TRBJ2-6,TGTGCCTGGAGTGAAAGTGGAGGTTTTCCGACTGGGGCCAACGTCCTGACTTTC,CAWSESGGFPTGANVLTF
TRBV6-5,once,TRBD1,TRBJ1-1,TGTGCCAGCAGAGGACAGGTGAACACTGAAGCTTTCTTT,CASRGQVNTEAFF
TRBV7-9,NA,NA,TRBJ1-4,TGTGCCAGCAGCTTAGGACAGGTCCTTAATGAAAAACTGTTTTTT,CASSLGQVLNEKLFF
TRBV5-1,once,NA,TRBJ2-1,TGCGCCAGCAGCTTGGCCGGTCAGGGCCGCGGGCAGTTCTTC,CASSLAGQGRGQFF
TRBV27,once,NA,TRBJ2-7,TGTGCCAGCAGCCTGGTAGGCGCCGTCTACGAGCAGTACTTC,CASSLVGAVYEQYF
TRBV9,NA,TRBD2,TRBJ2-1,TGTGCCAGCAGCGTAGCTAGCGGGAGTTTATATGAGCAGTTCTTC,CASSVASGSLYEQFF
TRBV11-2,NA,NA,TRBJ2-3,TGTGCCAGCAGCTTAGTAGCCCGCGACACAGATACGCAGTATTTT,CASSLVARDTDTQYF
TRBV29-1,NA,NA,TRBJ1-1,TGCAGCGTCGCACAAGTGGCGGAGATGAACACTGAAGCTTTCTTT,CSVAQVAEMNTEAFF
TRBV2,NA,NA,TRBJ2-3,TGTGCCAGCAGTTTAGTAAGTGTGATGGATACGCAGTATTTT,CASSLVSVMDTQYF
TRBV27,once,TRBD2,TRBJ2-1,TGTGCCAGCAGTCGCTTAGGGATTGGACTAGCGGACAATGAGCAGTTCTTC,CASSRLGIGLADNEQFF
TRBV10-1,NA,NA,TRBJ2-5,TGCGCCAGCAGTCTTTCTGCTAAAGAGACCCAGTACTTC,CASSLSAKETQYF
TRBV27,NA,NA,TRBJ2-7,TGTGCCAGCTCTCCGGGACCCCAGTTCTACGAGCAGTACTTC,CASSPGPQFYEQYF
TRBV19,few,NA,TRBJ1-1,TGTGCCAGTAGTATCGCGCCCACCAGACAGGAAGAAGCTTTCTTT,CASSIAPTRQEEAFF
TRBV21-1,NA,NA,TRBJ2-7,TGTGCCAGCAGCCCCCCCCGGGCAGAGCAGTACTTC,CASSPPRAEQYF
TRBV7-9,once,NA,TRBJ1-1,TGTGCCAGCAGCTTAGTCAAGAACACTGAAGCTTTCTTT,CASSLVKNTEAFF
TRBV11-2,NA,NA,TRBJ2-1,TGTGCCAGCAGCTTAGTATGGGGCAGATACAATGAGCAGTTCTTC,CASSLVWGRYNEQFF
TRBV28,NA,NA,TRBJ2-7,TGTGCCAGCAGTTTATTAGGGAGCAACGTCCCTGACGAGCAGTACTTC,CASSLLGSNVPDEQYF
TRBV27,NA,NA,TRBJ2-7,TGTGCCAGCAGTCTAGCCTTCTCCTACGAGCAGTACTTC,CASSLAFSYEQYF
TRBV6-6,NA,NA,TRBJ2-1,TGTGCCAGCACTTCAGGTAATGAGCAGTTCTTC,CASTSGNEQFF
TRBV28,NA,NA,TRBJ1-4,TGTGCCAGCAGTGAACAGGGATCGGGTGAAAAACTGTTTTTT,CASSEQGSGEKLFF
TRBV30,NA,NA,TRBJ1-4,TGTGCCTGGAGTACGGGGGCAGGGGAAAAACTGTTTTTT,CAWSTGAGEKLFF
TRBV6-6,NA,TRBD1,TRBJ2-5,TGTGCCAGTTACCCAGGGGGTCCCGAGACCCAGTACTTC,CASYPGGPETQYF
TRBV15,NA,NA,TRBJ2-2,TGTGCCACCAGCAGCGAGGGCCCCCGGGAGCTGTTTTTT,CATSSEGPRELFF
TRBV4-1,NA,TRBD1,TRBJ1-4,TGCGCCAGCAGGAATAGACAGGGCGTTGAAAAACTGTTTTTT,CASRNRQGVEKLFF